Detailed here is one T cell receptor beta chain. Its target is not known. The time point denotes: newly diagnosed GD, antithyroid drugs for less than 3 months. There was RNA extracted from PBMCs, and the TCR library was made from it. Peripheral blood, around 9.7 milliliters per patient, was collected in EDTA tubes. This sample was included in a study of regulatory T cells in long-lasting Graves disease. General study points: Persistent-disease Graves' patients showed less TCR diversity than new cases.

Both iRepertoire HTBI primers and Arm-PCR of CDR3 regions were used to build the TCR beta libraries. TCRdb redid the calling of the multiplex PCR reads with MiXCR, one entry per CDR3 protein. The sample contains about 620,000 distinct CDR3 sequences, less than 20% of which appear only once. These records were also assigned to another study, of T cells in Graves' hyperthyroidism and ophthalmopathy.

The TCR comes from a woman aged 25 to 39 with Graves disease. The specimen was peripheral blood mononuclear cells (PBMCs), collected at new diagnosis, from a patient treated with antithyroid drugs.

The CDR3 DNA sequence: TGTGCCGGTCGGGGACAAGGGAGAGATACGCAGTATTTT. Its translation: CAGRGQGRDTQYF. The chain carries TRBV2 and TRBJ2-3; TRBD1 is a possible D gene (6 bases). The V gene's germline CDR1 is SNHLY and CDR2 FYNNEI. V lost 11 bases and J lost 5, with 17 bases in between. The CDR3 runs to 13 residues.